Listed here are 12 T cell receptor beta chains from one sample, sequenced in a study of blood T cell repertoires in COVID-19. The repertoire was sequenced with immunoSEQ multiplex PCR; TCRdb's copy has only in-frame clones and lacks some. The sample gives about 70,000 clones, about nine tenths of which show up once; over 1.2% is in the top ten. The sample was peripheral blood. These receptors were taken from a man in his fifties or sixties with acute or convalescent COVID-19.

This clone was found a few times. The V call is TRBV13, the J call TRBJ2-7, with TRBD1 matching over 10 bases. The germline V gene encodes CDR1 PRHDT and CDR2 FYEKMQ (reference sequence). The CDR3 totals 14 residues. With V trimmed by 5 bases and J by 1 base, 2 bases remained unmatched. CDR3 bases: TGTGCCAGCAGCCCGGGACAGGGGTCCTACGAGCAGTACGTC. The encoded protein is CASSPGQGSYEQYV.

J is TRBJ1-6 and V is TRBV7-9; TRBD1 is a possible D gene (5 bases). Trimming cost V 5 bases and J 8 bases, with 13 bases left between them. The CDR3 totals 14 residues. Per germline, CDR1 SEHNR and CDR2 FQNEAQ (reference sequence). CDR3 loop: CASSDRGSHSPLHF. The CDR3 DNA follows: TGTGCCAGCAGCGACAGAGGTTCCCATTCACCCCTCCACTTT.

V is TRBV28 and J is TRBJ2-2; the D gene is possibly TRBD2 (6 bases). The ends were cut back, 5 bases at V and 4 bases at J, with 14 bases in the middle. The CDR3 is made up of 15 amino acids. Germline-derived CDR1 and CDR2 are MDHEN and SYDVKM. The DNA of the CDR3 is TGTGCCAGCAGTCCACCCCGGGACTCCACCGGGGAGCTGTTTTTT. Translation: CASSPPRDSTGELFF.

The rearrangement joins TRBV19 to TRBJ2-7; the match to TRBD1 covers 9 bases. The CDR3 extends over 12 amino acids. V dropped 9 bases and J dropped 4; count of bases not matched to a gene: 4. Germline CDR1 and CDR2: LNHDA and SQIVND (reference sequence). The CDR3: CASRDRAYEQYF. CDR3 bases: TGTGCCAGCAGGGACAGGGCGTACGAGCAGTACTTC.

For the CDR3, the DNA is TGTGCCAGCAGCTTAAACAGGCACGAGACCCAGTACTTC. Residues: CASSLNRHETQYF. The J gene is TRBJ2-5, the V gene TRBV7-2; a possible D gene is TRBD1 (5 bases). CDR3 length equals 13 residues. The ends were cut back, 2 bases at V and 5 bases at J, with 9 bases in the middle. Germline CDR1 and CDR2: SGHTA and FQGNSA. The complete variable domain, with remaining parts taken from reference TRBV7-2 and TRBJ2-5, reads GAGVSQSPSNKVTEKGKDVELRCDPISGHTALYWYRQSLGQGLEFLIYFQGNSAPDKSGLPSDRFSAERTGGSVSTLTIQRTQQEDSAVYLCASSLNRHETQYFGPGTRLLVL.

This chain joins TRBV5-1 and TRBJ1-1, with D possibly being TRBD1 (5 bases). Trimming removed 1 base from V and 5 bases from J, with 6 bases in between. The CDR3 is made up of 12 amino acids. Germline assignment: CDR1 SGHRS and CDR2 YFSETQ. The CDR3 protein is CASSLRGTEAFF. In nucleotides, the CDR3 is TGCGCCAGCAGCTTGAGGGGAACTGAAGCTTTCTTT. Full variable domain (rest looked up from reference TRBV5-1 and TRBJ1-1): KAGVTQTPRYLIKTRGQQVTLSCSPISGHRSVSWYQQTPGQGLQFLFEYFSETQRNKGNFPGRFSGRQFSNSRSEMNVSTLELGDSALYLCASSLRGTEAFFGQGTRLTVV.

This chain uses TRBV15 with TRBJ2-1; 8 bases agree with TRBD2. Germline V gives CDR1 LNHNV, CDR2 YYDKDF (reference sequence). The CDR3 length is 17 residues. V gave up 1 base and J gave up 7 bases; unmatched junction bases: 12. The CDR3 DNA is TGTGCCACCAGCAGAGGACCGACCGGGACTAGGGGGAATGAGCAGTTCTTC. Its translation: CATSRGPTGTRGNEQFF.

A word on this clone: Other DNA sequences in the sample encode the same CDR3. The CDR3 here is CASSPLGGQGANVLTF. CDR3 in DNA: TGTGCCAGCTCACCACTCGGGGGGCAGGGGGCCAACGTCCTGACTTTC. The chain carries TRBV18 and TRBJ2-6, with D possibly matching TRBD2 (7 bases). CDR1 is KGHSH, CDR2 LQKENI, per germline. This CDR3 region has 16 residues. V was trimmed by 1 base and J by 4 bases, leaving 11 bases between them.

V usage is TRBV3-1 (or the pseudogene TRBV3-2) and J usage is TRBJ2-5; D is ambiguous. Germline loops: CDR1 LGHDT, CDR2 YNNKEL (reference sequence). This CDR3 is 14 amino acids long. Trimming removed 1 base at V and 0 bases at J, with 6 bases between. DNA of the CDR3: TGTGCCAGCAGCCAAGTGTATAACCAAGAGACCCAGTACTTC. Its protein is CASSQVYNQETQYF.

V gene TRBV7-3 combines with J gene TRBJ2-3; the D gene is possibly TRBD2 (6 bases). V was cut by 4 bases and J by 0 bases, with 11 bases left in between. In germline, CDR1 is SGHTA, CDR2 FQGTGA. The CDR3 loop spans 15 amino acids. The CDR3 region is CASSSSSGSTDTQYF. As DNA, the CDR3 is TGTGCCAGCAGCTCTTCCAGCGGGAGCACAGATACGCAGTATTTT. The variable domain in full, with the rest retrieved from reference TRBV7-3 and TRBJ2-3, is GAGVSQTPSNKVTEKGKYVELRCDPISGHTALYWYRQSLGQGPEFLIYFQGTGAADDSGLPNDRFFAVRPEGSVSTLKIQRTERGDSAVYLCASSSSSGSTDTQYFGPGTRLTVL.

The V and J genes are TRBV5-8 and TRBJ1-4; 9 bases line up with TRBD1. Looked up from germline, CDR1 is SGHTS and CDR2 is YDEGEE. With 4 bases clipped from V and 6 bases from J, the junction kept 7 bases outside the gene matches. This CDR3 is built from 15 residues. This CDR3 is CASSPGQGRDEKLFF. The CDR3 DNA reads TGTGCCAGCAGCCCGGGACAGGGTAGGGATGAAAAACTGTTTTTT.

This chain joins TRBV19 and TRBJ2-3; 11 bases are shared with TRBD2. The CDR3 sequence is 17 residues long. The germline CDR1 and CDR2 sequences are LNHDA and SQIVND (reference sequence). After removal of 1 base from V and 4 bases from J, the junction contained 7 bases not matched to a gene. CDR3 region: CASSIGASGGSSDTQYF. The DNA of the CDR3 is TGTGCCAGTAGTATAGGAGCTAGCGGGGGGTCATCAGATACGCAGTATTTT.